The subject of this entry is one TCR beta chain. Its specificity is not known. This record comes from a study of graft-versus-host responses after intestinal transplantation. Study-wide results and limits: The highest levels of circulating GvH clones went along with early declines in HvG clones after transplant.

V was clipped by 2 bases and J by 3 bases, with 11 bases between them. Germline V gene lookup returns CDR1 SGHTA and CDR2 FQGNSA. CDR3 length: 14 amino acids. Sequencing was performed with immunoSEQ multiplex PCR; in TCRdb, only in-frame clones are kept and a portion is missing. This table has some 140,000 clones, over 90% appearing once. This clonotype was obtained from a human donor who received an intestinal transplant. This specimen was unstimulated CD4+ T cells sorted from spleen or lymph node cells, taken before intestinal transplant. The gene calls are TRBV7-2 and TRBJ2-7; D is unclear. The CDR3 loop is CASSLMARFYEQYF. In DNA, the CDR3 is TGTGCCAGCAGCTTAATGGCCAGGTTCTACGAGCAGTACTTC.